The source of this T cell receptor (beta chain) is a study of post-analysis software for immune sequencing data. About the study: Patients had relapsing-remitting, secondary progressive or progressive-relapsing multiple sclerosis; some lacked subtype.

Tagging with unique molecular identifiers was a feature of the TCR beta cDNA libraries. T cells numbering roughly 0.95 to 10 million gave rise to roughly 0.5 million cDNA molecules. One entry per CDR3 protein results from TCRdb running MiXCR on the PCR reads. In the table there are about 460,000 distinct CDR3 sequences, approximately 45% of which are singletons. Overall study findings and caveats: Normalized Chao1 diversity was significantly lower in multiple sclerosis patients than in controls. Included in a set of roughly 5 TRBV segments more frequent in patients than controls were TRBV5-6, TRBV5-1 and TRBV20-1. Samples prepared in the same batch strongly co-clustered by F measure.

The germline V gene has CDR1 LNHNV and CDR2 YYDKDF (reference sequence). V trimming: 3 bases; J trimming: 3 bases; junction bases outside the gene matches: 3. This CDR3 has 15 residues. A remark on this clonotype: The target antigen is unknown.

The chain links TRBV15 to TRBJ2-2, with TRBD1 identical over 8 bases. The sequenced material came from blood. This TCR came from a girl aged 10 to 17 with multiple sclerosis. The CDR3 protein is CATSRDRADTGELFF. The CDR3 DNA sequence: TGTGCCACCAGCAGGGACAGGGCGGACACCGGGGAGCTGTTTTTT.